This T cell receptor (beta chain) was retrieved from a study of T cell repertoires in cytomegalovirus infection. Study information: Indications came from public TCR beta signatures; they pointed to CMV infection and to a matching HLA type.

The CDR3 sequence is 15 residues long. The V gene's germline CDR1 is MGHDK and CDR2 SYGVNS. V dropped 4 bases and J dropped 3; count of bases not matched to a gene: 6. A few counts support this clonotype. Antigen unknown. Each CDR3 protein is one row after TCRdb ran MiXCR on the reads. Of about 770,000 distinct CDR3 sequences detected, 25% to 35% appear once; the ten largest clones hold roughly 13%. Study results and limitations: In two of eight donors, the top clonotype was HLA-C-restricted CMV-specific. Summed public TCR beta family frequency identified CMV carriers bearing the relevant HLA.

J is TRBJ2-3 and V is TRBV25-1; 8 nucleotides agree with TRBD2. The starting material was cultured CD8+ T cells from PBMCs, obtained from culture after CMV antigen stimulation. This clonotype was obtained from a human donor in good health (CMV status not recorded). Some clones in this sample may be carry-over from other donors' samples. CDR3 bases: TGTGCCAGCAGTGGCCCGGGAGGGAGGACAGATACGCAGTATTTT. Translation: CASSGPGGRTDTQYF.